The TCR beta chain described here comes from a study of cytomegalovirus exposure and HLA in healthy donors. Broader study findings: Clonal expansion was found to be greater in HLA-associated TCR beta chains than in equally common others in a later analysis.

The CDR3 extends over 15 amino acids. The J segment lost 0 bases and the V segment lost 8 bases, leaving 6 bases of the junction unmatched. Germline V gene lookup returns CDR1 MDHEN and CDR2 SYDVKM. On this clone itself: The antigen remains unidentified.

This PCR relied on a set of 60 Vbeta primers and 13 Jbeta primers. TCRdb's table, derived via immunoSEQ multiplex PCR, lists solely in-frame clones and lacks some. The top ten hold around 3.7% of the sample, which has 250,000 to 350,000 clones, 86% seen once. The chain is built from TRBV28 and TRBJ1-5; 8 nucleotides line up with TRBD1. Sequenced: PBMCs. The origin of this receptor is a man aged 40-49 years in good health and CMV-seropositive. The CDR3: CASSATGVSNQPQHF. CDR3 DNA sequence: TGTGCCAGCTCCGCGACAGGGGTTAGCAATCAGCCCCAGCATTTT. The full variable domain, rest sourced from reference TRBV28 and TRBJ1-5, is DVKVTQSSRYLVKRTGEKVFLECVQDMDHENMFWYRQDPGLGLRLIYFSYDVKMKEKGDIPEGYSVSREKKERFSLILESASTNQTSMYLCASSATGVSNQPQHFGDGTRLSIL.